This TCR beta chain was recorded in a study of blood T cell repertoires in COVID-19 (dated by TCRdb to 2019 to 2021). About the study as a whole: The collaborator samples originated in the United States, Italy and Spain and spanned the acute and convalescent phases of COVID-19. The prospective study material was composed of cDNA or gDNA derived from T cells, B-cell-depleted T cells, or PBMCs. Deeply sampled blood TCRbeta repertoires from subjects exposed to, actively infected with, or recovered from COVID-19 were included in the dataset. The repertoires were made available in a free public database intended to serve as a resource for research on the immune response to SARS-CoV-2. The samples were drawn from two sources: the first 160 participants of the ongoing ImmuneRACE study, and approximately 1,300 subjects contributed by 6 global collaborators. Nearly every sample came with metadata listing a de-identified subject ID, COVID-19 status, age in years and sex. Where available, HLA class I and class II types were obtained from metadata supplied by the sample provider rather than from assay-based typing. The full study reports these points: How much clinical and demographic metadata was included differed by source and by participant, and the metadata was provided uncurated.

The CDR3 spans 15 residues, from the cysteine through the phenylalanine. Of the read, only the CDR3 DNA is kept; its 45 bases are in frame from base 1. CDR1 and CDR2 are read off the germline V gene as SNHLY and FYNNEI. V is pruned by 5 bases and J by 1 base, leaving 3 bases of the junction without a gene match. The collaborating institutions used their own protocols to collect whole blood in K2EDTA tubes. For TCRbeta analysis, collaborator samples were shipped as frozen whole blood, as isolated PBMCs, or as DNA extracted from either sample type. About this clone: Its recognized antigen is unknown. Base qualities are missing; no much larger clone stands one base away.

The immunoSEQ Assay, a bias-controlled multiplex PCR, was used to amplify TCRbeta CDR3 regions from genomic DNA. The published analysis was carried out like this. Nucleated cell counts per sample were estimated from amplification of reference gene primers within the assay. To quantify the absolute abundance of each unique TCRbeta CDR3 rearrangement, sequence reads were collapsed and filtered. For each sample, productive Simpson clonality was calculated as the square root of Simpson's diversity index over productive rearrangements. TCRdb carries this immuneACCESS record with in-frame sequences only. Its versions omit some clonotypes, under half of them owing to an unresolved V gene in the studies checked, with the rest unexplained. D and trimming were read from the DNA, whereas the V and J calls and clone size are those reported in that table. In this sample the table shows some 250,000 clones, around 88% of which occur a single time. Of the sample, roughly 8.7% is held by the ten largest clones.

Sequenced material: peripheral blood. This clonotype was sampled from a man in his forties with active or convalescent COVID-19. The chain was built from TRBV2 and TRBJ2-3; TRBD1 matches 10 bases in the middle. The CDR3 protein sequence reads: CASSTGTGGTDTQYF. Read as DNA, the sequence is TGTGCCAGCAGTACCGGGACAGGGGGCACAGATACGCAGTATTTT.